This TCR beta chain was sequenced during a study of cytomegalovirus exposure and HLA in healthy donors. After removal of 2 bases from V and 4 bases from J, the junction contained 5 bases not matched to a gene. This CDR3 has 15 amino acids. Germline V lookup: CDR1 SGDLS, CDR2 YYNGEE. This PCR relied on a set of 60 Vbeta primers and 13 Jbeta primers. Libraries were prepared by immunoSEQ multiplex PCR; TCRdb keeps only in-frame clonotypes and omits some of them. The sample has about 150,000 clones, 82% seen once. Material for sequencing was PBMCs. This chain uses TRBV9 with TRBJ1-3, with TRBD1 matching over 8 bases. The TCR originated in a woman between 45 and 65 years old in good health and CMV-seropositive. CDR3 sequence reads: CASSVQGALGNTIYF. The CDR3 nucleotides read TGTGCCAGCAGCGTCCAGGGGGCGTTAGGAAACACCATATATTTT.